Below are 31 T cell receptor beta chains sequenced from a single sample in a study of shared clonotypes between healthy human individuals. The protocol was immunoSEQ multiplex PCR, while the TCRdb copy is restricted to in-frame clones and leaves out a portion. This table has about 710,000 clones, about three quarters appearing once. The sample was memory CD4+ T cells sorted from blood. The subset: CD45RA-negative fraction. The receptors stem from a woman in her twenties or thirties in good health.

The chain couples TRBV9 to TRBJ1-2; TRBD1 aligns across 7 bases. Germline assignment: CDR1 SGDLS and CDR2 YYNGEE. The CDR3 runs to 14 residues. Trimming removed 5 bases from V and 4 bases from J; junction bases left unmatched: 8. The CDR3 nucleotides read TGTGCCAGCAGTCCCTCACAGGGGACCTATGGCTACACCTTC. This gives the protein CASSPSQGTYGYTF. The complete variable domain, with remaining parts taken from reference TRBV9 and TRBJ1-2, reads DSGVTQTPKHLITATGQRVTLRCSPRSGDLSVYWYQQSLDQGLQFLIQYYNGEERAKGNILERFSAQQFPDLHSELNLSSLELGDSALYFCASSPSQGTYGYTFGSGTRLTVV.

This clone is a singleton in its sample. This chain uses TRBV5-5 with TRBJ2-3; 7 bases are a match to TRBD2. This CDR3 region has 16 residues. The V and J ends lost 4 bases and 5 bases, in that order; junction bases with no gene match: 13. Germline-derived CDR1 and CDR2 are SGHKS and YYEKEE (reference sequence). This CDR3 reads CASSHRSSGMEDTQYF. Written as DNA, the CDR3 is TGTGCCAGCAGCCACCGGTCCAGCGGGATGGAAGATACGCAGTATTTT.

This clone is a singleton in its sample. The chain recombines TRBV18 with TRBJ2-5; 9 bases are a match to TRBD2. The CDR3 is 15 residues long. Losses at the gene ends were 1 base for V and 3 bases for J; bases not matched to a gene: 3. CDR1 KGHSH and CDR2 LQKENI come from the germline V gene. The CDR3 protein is CASSPLRLAEETQYF. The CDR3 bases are TGTGCCAGCTCACCACTTAGACTAGCGGAAGAGACCCAGTACTTC.

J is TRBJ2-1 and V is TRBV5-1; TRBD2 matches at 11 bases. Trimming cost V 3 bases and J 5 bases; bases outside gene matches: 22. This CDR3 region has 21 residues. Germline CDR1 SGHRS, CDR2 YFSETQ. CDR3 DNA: TGCGCCAGCAGCTCCCGAACCCTGACTAGCGGGATCCCGCGGCCTCACAATGAGCAGTTCTTC. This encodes CASSSRTLTSGIPRPHNEQFF.

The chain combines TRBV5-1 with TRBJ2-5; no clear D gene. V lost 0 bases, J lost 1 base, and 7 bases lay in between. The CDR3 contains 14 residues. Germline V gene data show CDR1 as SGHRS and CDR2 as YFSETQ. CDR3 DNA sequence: TGCGCCAGCAGCTTGGCTAGTACCCAAGAGACCCAGTACTTC. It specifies CASSLASTQETQYF.

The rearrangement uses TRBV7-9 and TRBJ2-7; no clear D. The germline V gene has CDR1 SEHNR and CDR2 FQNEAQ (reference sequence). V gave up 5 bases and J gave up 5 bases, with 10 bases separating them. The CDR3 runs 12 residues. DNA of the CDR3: TGTGCCAGCAGCCCGGTGGGCGACGAGCAGTACTTC. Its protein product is CASSPVGDEQYF.

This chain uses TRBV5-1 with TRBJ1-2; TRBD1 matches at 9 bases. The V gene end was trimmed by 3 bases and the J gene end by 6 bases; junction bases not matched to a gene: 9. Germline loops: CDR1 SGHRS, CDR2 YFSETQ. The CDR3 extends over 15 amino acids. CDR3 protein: CASSSGWGQGDGYTF. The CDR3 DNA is TGCGCCAGCAGCTCCGGATGGGGACAGGGCGATGGCTACACCTTC. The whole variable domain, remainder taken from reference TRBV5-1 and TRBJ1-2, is KAGVTQTPRYLIKTRGQQVTLSCSPISGHRSVSWYQQTPGQGLQFLFEYFSETQRNKGNFPGRFSGRQFSNSRSEMNVSTLELGDSALYLCASSSGWGQGDGYTFGSGTRLTVV.

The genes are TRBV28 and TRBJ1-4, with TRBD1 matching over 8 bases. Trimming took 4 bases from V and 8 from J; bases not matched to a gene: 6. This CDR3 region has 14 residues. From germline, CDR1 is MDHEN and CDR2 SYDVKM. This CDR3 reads CASSSPGQGEKLFF. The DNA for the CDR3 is TGTGCCAGCAGTTCCCCCGGACAGGGCGAAAAACTGTTTTTT.

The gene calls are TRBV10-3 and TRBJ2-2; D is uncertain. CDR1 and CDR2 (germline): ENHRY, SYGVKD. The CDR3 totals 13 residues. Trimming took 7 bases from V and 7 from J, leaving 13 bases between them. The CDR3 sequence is CAITGDGSGELFF. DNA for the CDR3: TGTGCCATCACTGGGGATGGCAGCGGGGAGCTGTTTTTT.

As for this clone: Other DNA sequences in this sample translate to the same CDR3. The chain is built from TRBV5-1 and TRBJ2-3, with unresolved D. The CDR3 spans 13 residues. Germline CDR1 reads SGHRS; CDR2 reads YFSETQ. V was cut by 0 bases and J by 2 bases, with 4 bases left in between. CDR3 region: CASSLGSTDTQYF. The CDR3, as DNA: TGCGCCAGCAGCTTGGGTTCCACAGATACGCAGTATTTT. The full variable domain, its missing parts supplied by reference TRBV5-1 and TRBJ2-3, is KAGVTQTPRYLIKTRGQQVTLSCSPISGHRSVSWYQQTPGQGLQFLFEYFSETQRNKGNFPGRFSGRQFSNSRSEMNVSTLELGDSALYLCASSLGSTDTQYFGPGTRLTVL.

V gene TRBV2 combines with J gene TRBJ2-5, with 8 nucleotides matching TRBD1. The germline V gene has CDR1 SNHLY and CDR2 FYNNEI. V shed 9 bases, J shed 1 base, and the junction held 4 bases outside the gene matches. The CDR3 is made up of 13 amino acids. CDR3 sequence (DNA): TGTGCCAGTGCCAGGGGGCCCCAAGAGACCCAGTACTTC. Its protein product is CASARGPQETQYF.

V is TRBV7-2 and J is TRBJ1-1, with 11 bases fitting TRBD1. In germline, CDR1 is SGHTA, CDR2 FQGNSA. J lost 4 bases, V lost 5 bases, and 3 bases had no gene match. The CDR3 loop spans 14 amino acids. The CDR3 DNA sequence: TGTGCCAGCAGCCGGGACAGGGGGGGCACTGAAGCTTTCTTT. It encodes CASSRDRGGTEAFF.

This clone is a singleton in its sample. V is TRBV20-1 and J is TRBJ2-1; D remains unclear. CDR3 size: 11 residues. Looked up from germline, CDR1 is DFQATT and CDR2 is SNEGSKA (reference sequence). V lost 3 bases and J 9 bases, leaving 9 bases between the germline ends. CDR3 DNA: TGCAGTGCTAGGACTGCCGGTGAGCAGTTCTTC. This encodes CSARTAGEQFF.

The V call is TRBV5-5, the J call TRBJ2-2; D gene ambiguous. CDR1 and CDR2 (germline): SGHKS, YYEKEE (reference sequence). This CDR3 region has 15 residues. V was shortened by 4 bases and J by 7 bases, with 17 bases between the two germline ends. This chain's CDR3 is CASSGRSLEHGELFF. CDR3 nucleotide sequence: TGTGCCAGCAGCGGCCGGAGTCTCGAACACGGGGAGCTGTTTTTT.

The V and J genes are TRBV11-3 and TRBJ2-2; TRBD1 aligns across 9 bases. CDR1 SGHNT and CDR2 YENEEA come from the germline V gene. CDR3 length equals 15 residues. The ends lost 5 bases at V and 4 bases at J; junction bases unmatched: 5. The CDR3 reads CASSQGQGSTGELFF. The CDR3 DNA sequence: TGTGCCAGCAGCCAGGGACAGGGAAGCACCGGGGAGCTGTTTTTT. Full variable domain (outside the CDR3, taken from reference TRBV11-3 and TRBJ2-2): EAGVVQSPRYKIIEKKQPVAFWCNPISGHNTLYWYLQNLGQGPELLIRYENEEAVDDSQLPKDRFSAERLKGVDSTLKIQPAELGDSAVYLCASSQGQGSTGELFFGEGSRLTVL.

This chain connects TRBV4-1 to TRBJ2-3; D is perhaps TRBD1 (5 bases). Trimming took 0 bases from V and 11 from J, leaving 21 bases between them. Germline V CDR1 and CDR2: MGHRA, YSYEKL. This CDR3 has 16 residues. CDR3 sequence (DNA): TGCGCCAGCAGCCAAGATCCGGCAGGGTCCCTTTATGGGCAGTATTTT. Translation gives CASSQDPAGSLYGQYF.

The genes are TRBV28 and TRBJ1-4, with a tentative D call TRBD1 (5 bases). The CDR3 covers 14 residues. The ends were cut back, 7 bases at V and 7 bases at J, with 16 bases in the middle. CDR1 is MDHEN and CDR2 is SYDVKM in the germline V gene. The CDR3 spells CASMLWGIGEKLFF. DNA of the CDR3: TGTGCCAGCATGCTGTGGGGGATAGGTGAAAAACTGTTTTTT.

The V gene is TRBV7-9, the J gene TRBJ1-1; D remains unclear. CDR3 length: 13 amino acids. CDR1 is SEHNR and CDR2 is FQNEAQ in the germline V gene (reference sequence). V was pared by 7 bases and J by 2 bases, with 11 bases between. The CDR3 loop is CASIVQPNTEAFF. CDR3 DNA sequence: TGTGCCAGCATCGTGCAGCCAAACACTGAAGCTTTCTTT.

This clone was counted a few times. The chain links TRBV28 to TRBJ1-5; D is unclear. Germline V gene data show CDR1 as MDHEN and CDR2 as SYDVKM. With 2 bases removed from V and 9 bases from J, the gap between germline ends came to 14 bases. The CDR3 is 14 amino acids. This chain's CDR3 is CASSLVDPPWPQHF. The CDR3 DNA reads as TGTGCCAGCAGTTTAGTAGATCCCCCCTGGCCCCAGCATTTT.

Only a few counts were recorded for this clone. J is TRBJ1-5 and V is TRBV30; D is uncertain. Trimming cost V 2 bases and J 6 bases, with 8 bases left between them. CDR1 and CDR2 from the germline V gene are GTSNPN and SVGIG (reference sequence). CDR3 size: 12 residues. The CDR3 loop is CAWSKRTQPQHF. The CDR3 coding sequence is TGTGCCTGGAGTAAGCGAACTCAGCCCCAGCATTTT.

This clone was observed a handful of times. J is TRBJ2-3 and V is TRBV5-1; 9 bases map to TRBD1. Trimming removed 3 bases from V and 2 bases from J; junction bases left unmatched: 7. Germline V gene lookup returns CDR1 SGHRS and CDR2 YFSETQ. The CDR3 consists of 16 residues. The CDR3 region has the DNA TGCGCCAGCAGCTCGGGACAGGGACCAGACACAGATACGCAGTATTTT. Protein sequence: CASSSGQGPDTDTQYF.

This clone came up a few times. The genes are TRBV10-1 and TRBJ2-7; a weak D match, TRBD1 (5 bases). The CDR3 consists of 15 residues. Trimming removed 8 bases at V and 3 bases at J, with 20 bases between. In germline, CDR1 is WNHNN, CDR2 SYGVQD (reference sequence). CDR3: CASRMGQGLGYEQYF. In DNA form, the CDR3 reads TGCGCCAGCCGTATGGGCCAGGGTCTAGGCTACGAGCAGTACTTC.

The CDR3 DNA is TGTGCCAGCAGTTCCGGCCAAAGACAATACGAGCAGTACTTC. This codes for CASSSGQRQYEQYF. V is TRBV28 and J is TRBJ2-7; D gene uncertain. The CDR3 is 14 amino acids. Deletions cut 4 bases from V and 4 bases from J, with 14 bases between. Germline lookup yields CDR1 MDHEN and CDR2 SYDVKM.

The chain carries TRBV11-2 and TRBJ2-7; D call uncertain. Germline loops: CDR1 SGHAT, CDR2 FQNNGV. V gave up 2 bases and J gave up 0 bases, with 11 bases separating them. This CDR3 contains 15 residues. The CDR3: CASSLRPGPSYEQYF. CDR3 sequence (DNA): TGTGCCAGCAGCTTAAGACCGGGCCCCTCCTACGAGCAGTACTTC.

CDR3 loop: CASSRGMTSTDTQYF. CDR3 DNA sequence: TGTGCCAGCAGCCGAGGGATGACTAGCACAGATACGCAGTATTTT. J is TRBJ2-3 and V is TRBV13; TRBD2 is a possible D gene (5 bases). The CDR3 is 15 amino acids. Germline V CDR1 and CDR2: PRHDT, FYEKMQ (reference sequence). V was trimmed by 5 bases and J by 0 bases, leaving 12 bases between them.

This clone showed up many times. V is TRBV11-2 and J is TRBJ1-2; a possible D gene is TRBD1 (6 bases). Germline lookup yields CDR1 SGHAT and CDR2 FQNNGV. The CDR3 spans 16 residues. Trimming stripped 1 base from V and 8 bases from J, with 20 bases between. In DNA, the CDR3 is TGTGCCAGCAGCTTAGGGACAGACCCACTTTGGGGCGGCTACACCTTC. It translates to CASSLGTDPLWGGYTF.

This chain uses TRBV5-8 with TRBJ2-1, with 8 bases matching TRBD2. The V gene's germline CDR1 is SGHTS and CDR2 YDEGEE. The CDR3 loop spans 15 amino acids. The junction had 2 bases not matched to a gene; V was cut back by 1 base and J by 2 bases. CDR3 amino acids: CASSLLLAAYNEQFF. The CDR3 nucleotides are TGTGCCAGCAGCTTGCTACTAGCGGCCTACAATGAGCAGTTCTTC. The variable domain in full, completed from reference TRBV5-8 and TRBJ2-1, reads EAGVTQSPTHLIKTRGQQATLRCSPISGHTSVYWYQQALGLGLQFLLWYDEGEERNRGNFPPRFSGRQFPNYSSELNVNALELEDSALYLCASSLLLAAYNEQFFGPGTRLTVL.

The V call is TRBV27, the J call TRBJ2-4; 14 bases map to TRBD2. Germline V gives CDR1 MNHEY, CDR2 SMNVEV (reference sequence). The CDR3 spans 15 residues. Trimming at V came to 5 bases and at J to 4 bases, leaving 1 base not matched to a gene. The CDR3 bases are TGTGCCAGCAGTAGGACTAGCGGGAGGAAAAACATTCAGTACTTC. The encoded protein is CASSRTSGRKNIQYF.

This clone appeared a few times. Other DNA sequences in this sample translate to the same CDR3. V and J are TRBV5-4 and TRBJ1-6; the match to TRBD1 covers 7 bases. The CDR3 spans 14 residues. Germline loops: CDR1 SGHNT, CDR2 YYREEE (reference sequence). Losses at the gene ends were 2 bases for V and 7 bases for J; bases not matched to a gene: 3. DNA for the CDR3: TGTGCCAGCAGCTTCGACAGGGTGAATTCACCCCTCCACTTT. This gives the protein CASSFDRVNSPLHF.

The CDR3 nucleotides read TGCAGCGCCGCCGGCAGGGGTAATGAAGCTTTCTTT. Amino acids: CSAAGRGNEAFF. The V gene is TRBV29-1, the J gene TRBJ1-1; possibly TRBD1 for D (6 bases). CDR1 is SQVTM and CDR2 is ANQGSEA in the germline V gene. Trimming left V 7 bases short and J 7 bases short, with 16 bases between. The CDR3 spans 12 residues.

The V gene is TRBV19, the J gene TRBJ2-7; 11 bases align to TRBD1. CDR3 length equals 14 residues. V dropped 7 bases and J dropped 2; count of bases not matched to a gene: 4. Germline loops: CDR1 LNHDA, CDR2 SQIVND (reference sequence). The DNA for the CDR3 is TGTGCCAGTAAGTGGGGACAGGGGGCCTACGAGCAGTACTTC. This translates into CASKWGQGAYEQYF.